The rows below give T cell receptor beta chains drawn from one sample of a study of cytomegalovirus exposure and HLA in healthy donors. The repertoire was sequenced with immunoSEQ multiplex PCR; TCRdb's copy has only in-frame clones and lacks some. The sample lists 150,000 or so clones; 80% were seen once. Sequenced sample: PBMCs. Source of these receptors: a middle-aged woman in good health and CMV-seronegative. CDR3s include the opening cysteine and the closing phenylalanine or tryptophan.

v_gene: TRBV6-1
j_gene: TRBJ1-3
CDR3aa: CASTGGQTGDTIYF

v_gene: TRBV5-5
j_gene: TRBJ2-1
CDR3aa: CASSLAWGVSYNEQFF

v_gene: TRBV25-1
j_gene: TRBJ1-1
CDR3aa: CASSDGGGTEAFF

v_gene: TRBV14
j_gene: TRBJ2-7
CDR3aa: CASSSGTGGYEQYF

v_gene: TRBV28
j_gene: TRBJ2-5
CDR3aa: CASILTQGFGETQYF

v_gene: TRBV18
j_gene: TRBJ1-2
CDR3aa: CASSPQGLGYGYTF

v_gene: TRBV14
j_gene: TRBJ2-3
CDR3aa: CASSQEGYRTGAPDTQYF

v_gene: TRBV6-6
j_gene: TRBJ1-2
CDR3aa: CASIDSYYGYTF

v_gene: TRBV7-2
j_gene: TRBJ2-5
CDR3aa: CASSFGGRQETQYF

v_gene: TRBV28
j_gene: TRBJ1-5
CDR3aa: CASQTGGSSPLSNQPQHF

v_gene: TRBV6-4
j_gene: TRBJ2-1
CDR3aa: CASSEGLHYNEQFF

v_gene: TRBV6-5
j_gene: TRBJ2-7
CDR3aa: CASRPRGPLSYEQYF

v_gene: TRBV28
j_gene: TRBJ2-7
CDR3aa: CASSLGSLRPYEQYF

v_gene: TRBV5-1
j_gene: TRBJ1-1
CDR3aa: CASSHSQSLGSNTEAFF

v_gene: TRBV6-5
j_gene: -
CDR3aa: CASSYSSATYEQYF

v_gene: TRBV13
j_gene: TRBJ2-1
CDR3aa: CASSLVGQGGIEQFF

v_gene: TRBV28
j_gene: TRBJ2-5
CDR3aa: CASSPANGQETQYF

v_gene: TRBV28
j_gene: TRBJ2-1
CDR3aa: CASSPTRGAKGSYNEQFF

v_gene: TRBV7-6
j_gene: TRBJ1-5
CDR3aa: CASSLVPGNQPQHF

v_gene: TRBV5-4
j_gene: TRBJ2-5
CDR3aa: CASSLGGSGGAETQYF

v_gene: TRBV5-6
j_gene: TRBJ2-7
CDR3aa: CASSVTGFSGEQYF

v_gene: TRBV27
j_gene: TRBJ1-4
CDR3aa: CASSLLSPRQPYNEKLFF

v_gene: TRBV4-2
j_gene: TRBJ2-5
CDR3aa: CASSHQTSGGETQYF

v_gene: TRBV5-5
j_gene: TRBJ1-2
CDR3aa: CASTPQGNYGYTF

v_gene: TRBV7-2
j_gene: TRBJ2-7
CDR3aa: CASSTRQGGDYEQYF

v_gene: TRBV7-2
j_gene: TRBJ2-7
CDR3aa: CASSLARDWMVYEQYF

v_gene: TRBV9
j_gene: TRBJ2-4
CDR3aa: CASSVDGRAKNIQYF

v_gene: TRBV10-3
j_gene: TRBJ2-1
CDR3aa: CAIMEGANNEQFF

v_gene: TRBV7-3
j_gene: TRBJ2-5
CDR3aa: CASSPSEDATQYF

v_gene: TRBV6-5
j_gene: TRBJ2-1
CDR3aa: CASSYKPRGHEQFF

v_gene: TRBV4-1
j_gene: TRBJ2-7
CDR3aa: CASSQRSETGEFYEQYF

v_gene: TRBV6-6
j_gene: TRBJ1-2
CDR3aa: CASSSQGGYTF